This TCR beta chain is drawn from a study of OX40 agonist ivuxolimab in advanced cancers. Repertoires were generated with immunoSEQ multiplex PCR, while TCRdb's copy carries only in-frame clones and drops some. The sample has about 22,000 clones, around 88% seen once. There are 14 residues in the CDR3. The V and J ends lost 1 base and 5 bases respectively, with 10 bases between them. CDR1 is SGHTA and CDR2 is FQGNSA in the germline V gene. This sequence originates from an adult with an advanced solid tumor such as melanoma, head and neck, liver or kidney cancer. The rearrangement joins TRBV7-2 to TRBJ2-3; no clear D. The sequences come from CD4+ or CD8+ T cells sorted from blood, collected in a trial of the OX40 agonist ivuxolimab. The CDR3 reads CASSLGGLEDTQYF. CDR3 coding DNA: TGTGCCAGCAGCTTAGGGGGTCTGGAAGATACGCAGTATTTT.